Described below is a single T cell receptor (beta chain) sequence and its context. Other DNA sequences within the sample encode an identical CDR3. Per the study methods: Amplification of reference gene primers provided the estimated nucleated cell counts. Only in-frame clones appear in the TCRdb table, and some are missing; sequencing was by immunoSEQ multiplex PCR. V and J calls and clone size are given by that table; D and trimming were obtained from the DNA. The sample lists just over 300,000 clones; about 90% were seen once. This sample is drawn from a study of blood T cell repertoires in COVID-19. Study-wide background: Sources were T cells, B-cell-depleted T cells, or PBMCs; the material itself was cDNA or gDNA.

Germline V CDR1 and CDR2: SGHDN, FVKESK. Between the trimmed V and J ends, which lost 2 bases and 2 bases, there was a span of 3 bases. This CDR3 comprises 12 residues. The TCR sequence derives from a woman aged 25 to 39 with COVID-19, enrolled during active disease. This chain connects TRBV14 to TRBJ1-2; D gene uncertain. The sample taken for sequencing was peripheral blood. The CDR3 region is CASSQQNYGYTF. The CDR3 coding sequence is TGTGCCAGCAGCCAACAAAACTATGGCTACACCTTC.